The source of this T cell receptor beta chain is a study of T-cell memory formation after mild COVID-19 (dated by TCRdb to the early 2020s). About the full investigation: TCR sequence clusters from the two donors were largely donor specific. In two donors, T-cell clones that expanded and contracted after mild COVID-19 were followed by sequencing TCRalpha and TCRbeta repertoires longitudinally. The cohort was made up of two young adult volunteers, one female and one male, who were previously healthy. What the work shows at the level of the full study, not this receptor alone: Some responding clones were detected in pre-infection memory, suggesting pre-existing cross-reactive memory T cells joined the SARS-CoV-2 response. The study included only a couple of mild cases, and larger cohorts that include severe cases with pre-infection samples were judged to be necessary. Contracting CD4+ clones appeared mostly in the CM and EM memory subsets, whereas CD8+ clones were enriched in EMRA. From day 15 to 85, contracting clones showed balanced CD4/CD8 phenotypes, whereas a second wave of clones that expanded from day 15 to 37 leaned towards CD4+. SARS-CoV-2 specificity was not confirmed for the second-wave clones peaking on day 37.

CDR1 and CDR2 (ENHRY, SYGVKD) derive from the germline V gene. Measured from the cysteine to the phenylalanine, the CDR3 is 13 residues long. Kept here is only the CDR3 DNA, which spans 39 bases and is read in frame from base 1. The V and J ends are trimmed by 2 bases and 4 bases, leaving 7 bases between them. A word on this clonotype: What antigen it recognizes has not been identified. The sample holds no much larger clone one base away, and base qualities are not on file.

PBMCs were isolated by Ficoll-Paque density gradient centrifugation. Sequencing took place on an Illumina NovaSeq 6000. cDNA libraries for TCRalpha and TCRbeta were prepared by 5'RACE using constant-segment primers, with sample barcodes and unique molecular identifiers added. Trizol reagent was used to extract RNA from every sample. Library amplification was performed in two PCR steps, and a second sample barcode and Illumina TruSeq adapters were introduced in the second step. The libraries were sequenced on an Illumina NovaSeq using 2 x 150 bp paired-end reads. In the paper's pipeline: Demultiplexing of reads and collapsing into UMI-guided consensus sequences were performed with migec v1.2.7. Using mixcr v2.1.11, UMI consensuses were aligned to TRA and TRB V and J templates and then assembled into clonotypes. Expanded or contracted clonotypes were those called significant by both edgeR and NoisET, with noise models trained on biological replicates. For edgeR calls, the thresholds were a false discovery rate-adjusted p below 0.01 and a log2 fold-change of 1. As an exploratory analysis of dynamics, max-normalized trajectories of the 1000 most abundant clonotypes were examined by PCA with hierarchical clustering. Separately sequenced CD4+ and CD8+ repertoires were used to assign the CD4 or CD8 phenotype of responding clones. TCRdb ran its own pipeline on the public reads, namely fastp trimming at Q25 and MiXCR clone calling, and kept in-frame beta chains. All rows with the same CDR3 protein become a single entry with the most common DNA and genes. These V and J calls originate from TCRdb's pipeline instead of the authors' own analysis. The sample includes about 82,000 distinct CDR3 sequences, with about 13% observed a single time. The ten largest clones capture about 27% of the sample.

This TCR was sampled from an adult woman who had mild COVID-19 (a few samples of this study predate the infection). The sample titles of this study are shuffled in the database, so cell type and time point are left out; the donor was told from shared clones. This chain is built from TRBV10-3 and TRBJ2-3, with no reliable assignment of the D segment. The sample was PBMCs or a T cell subset sorted from them (not recorded which). The nucleotide sequence is TGTGCCATCAGTGAGGAGGTGGCAGATACGCAGTATTTT. Its protein product is CAISEEVADTQYF.